A single sample gave rise to the 3 T cell receptor beta chains below, sequenced in a study of naive and memory T cell subsets. The study's findings and limits: A few larger clonotypes appeared in naive repertoires, especially CD8, possibly memory cells re-expressing CD45RA.

Two oligonucleotides, mixed equimolar, formed the beta constant-region primer covering TRBC1 and TRBC2. Four rounds of PCR amplified the ligated cDNA using nested alpha and beta constant-region primers plus SP2. TCRdb re-derived calls from the UMI-ligation and nested PCR reads in MiXCR, one entry per CDR3 protein. The sample lists over 110,000 distinct CDR3 sequences; approximately 21% were seen once. Their antigen targets remain unknown. Sequencing was carried out using naive CD8+ T cells from blood. The receptors here all came from a human donor in good health.

This clonotype was counted ten times or more. The V call is TRBV24-1, the J call TRBJ1-5; D uncertain. CDR3 length: 13 residues. CDR1 and CDR2 from the germline V gene are KGHDR and SFDVKD. Trimming stripped 9 bases from V and 3 bases from J, with 11 bases between. In nucleotides, the CDR3 is TGTGCCACCTCCCCGGGAGACAATCAGCCCCAGCATTTT. Protein product: CATSPGDNQPQHF.

This clonotype was seen only a few times. The chain carries TRBV20-1 and TRBJ2-2; 11 positions match TRBD1. Germline-derived CDR1 and CDR2 are DFQATT and SNEGSKA (reference sequence). This CDR3 is built from 14 residues. V was pared by 3 bases and J by 5 bases, with 2 bases of the junction left unmatched. CDR3 sequence: CSASRDRGTGELFF. The DNA of the CDR3 is TGCAGTGCTAGCCGGGACAGGGGGACCGGGGAGCTGTTTTTT.

The V call is TRBV19, the J call TRBJ1-4, with D unresolved. The germline gives CDR1 LNHDA, CDR2 SQIVND (reference sequence). Trimming stripped 5 bases from V and 3 bases from J, with 13 bases between. The CDR3 sequence is 15 residues long. The CDR3 region has the DNA TGTGCCAGTAGTTCCCCCCGGAATGCTAATGAAAAACTGTTTTTT. It is translated as CASSSPRNANEKLFF. Full variable domain (missing parts from reference TRBV19 and TRBJ1-4): DGGITQSPKYLFRKEGQNVTLSCEQNLNHDAMYWYRQDPGQGLRLIYYSQIVNDFQKGDIAEGYSVSREKKESFPLTVTSAQKNPTAFYLCASSSPRNANEKLFFGSGTQLSVL.